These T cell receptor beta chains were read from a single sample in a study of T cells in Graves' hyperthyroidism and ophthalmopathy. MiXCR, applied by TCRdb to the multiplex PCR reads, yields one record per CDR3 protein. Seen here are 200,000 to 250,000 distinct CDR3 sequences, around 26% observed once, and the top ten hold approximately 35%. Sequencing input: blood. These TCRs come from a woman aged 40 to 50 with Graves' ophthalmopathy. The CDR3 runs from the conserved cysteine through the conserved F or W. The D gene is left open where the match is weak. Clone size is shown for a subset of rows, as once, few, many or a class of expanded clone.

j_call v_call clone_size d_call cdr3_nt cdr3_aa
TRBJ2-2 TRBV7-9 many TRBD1 TGTGCCACCCCGGACAGGGAGAACACCGGGGAGCTGTTTTTT CATPDRENTGELFF
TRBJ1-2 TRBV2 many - TGTGTTCAGCGCGAAGGGATTTCTGGCTATGGCTACACCTTC CVQREGISGYGYTF
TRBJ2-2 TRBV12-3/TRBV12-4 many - TGTGCCAGCAGAGTGGGGGGCACCGGGGAGCTGTTTTTT CASRVGGTGELFF
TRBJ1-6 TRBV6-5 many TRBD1 TGTGCCAGCAGTTACGATGACAGGGGGAGGGCCCTCCACTTT CASSYDDRGRALHF
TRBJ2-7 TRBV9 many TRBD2 TGTGCCAGCAGCACTAACCATAGGACTAGCTCGGGTGAGCAGTACTTC CASSTNHRTSSGEQYF
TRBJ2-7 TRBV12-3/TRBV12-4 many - TGTGCCAGCAGTTCTGATACCTACGAGCAGTACTTC CASSSDTYEQYF
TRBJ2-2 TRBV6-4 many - TGTGCCAGCAGTGCCTTCGACGGGTCCGGGGAGCTGTTTTTT CASSAFDGSGELFF
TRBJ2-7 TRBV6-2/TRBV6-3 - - TGTGCCAGCAGTTCAACAGGTTTAGGGTACGAGCAGTACTTC CASSSTGLGYEQYF
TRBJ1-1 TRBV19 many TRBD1 TGTGCCAGTCGGACAGGGAAACTTCCTGAAGCTTTCTTT CASRTGKLPEAFF
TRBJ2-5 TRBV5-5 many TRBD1 TGTGCCACACAACCGGGACAGGGTCCGGAGACCCAGTACTTC CATQPGQGPETQYF
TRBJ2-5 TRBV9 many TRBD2 TGTGCCAGCAGCGTAGGCGGGAGAGAAGAGACCCAGTACTTC CASSVGGREETQYF
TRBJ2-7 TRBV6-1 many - TGTGCCAGCAGTGAAGGGCCGGTTGCCGAGCAGTACTTC CASSEGPVAEQYF
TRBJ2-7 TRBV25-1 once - TGTGCCAGCGGAGGGGGGGAGCAGTACTTC CASGGGEQYF